Shown below are 18 T cell receptor beta chains from a single sample sequenced in a study of siplizumab effects on memory and regulatory T cells. Method: immunoSEQ multiplex PCR; TCRdb's copy keeps in-frame clones and lacks some. Here the sample spans roughly 120,000 clones, under 95% being singletons. Material for sequencing was Tregs sorted from blood. All receptors derive from a human donor in good health.

This clone was observed a single time. The chain recombines TRBV5-1 with TRBJ1-5; no reliable D call. The CDR3 covers 15 residues. V dropped 1 base and J dropped 4 bases, with 12 bases sitting between them. Germline V gene sequence: CDR1 SGHRS, CDR2 YFSETQ. For the CDR3, the DNA is TGCGCCAGCAGCTTGAGCGCAGGCTCGAATCAGCCCCAGCATTTT. This codes for CASSLSAGSNQPQHF.

This chain joins TRBV10-2 and TRBJ2-1, with TRBD2 matching over 7 bases. Germline V lookup: CDR1 WSHSY, CDR2 SAAADI. V shed 8 bases, J shed 15 bases, and the junction held 19 bases outside the gene matches. This CDR3 comprises 14 residues. The CDR3 coding sequence is TGCGCCAGCCGACCCCAGACTAGCTTGGGCGGACCGTTCTTC. This encodes CASRPQTSLGGPFF.

The chain has TRBV19 and TRBJ2-7; TRBD1 agrees at 9 bases. The CDR3 spans 15 residues. V trimming: 6 bases; J trimming: 1 base; junction bases outside the gene matches: 7. Germline assignment: CDR1 LNHDA and CDR2 SQIVND (reference sequence). The CDR3 sequence is CASRKGQGVSYEQYF. CDR3 in DNA: TGTGCCAGTAGGAAGGGACAGGGCGTATCCTACGAGCAGTACTTC.

The chain combines TRBV5-1 with TRBJ1-2, with 7 bases aligning to TRBD1. V lost 0 bases to trimming and J lost 3 bases; unmatched junction nucleotides: 8. The CDR3 consists of 16 residues. Per germline, CDR1 SGHRS and CDR2 YFSETQ. The CDR3 reads CASSLGGQYLDYGYTF. The CDR3 bases are TGCGCCAGCAGCTTGGGGGGACAGTACTTGGACTATGGCTACACCTTC.

This clone was counted a few times. The V and J genes are TRBV27 and TRBJ1-6; D is possibly TRBD1 (6 bases). From germline, CDR1 is MNHEY and CDR2 SMNVEV (reference sequence). The CDR3 has 12 amino acids. V was clipped by 7 bases and J by 9 bases, with 10 bases between them. The CDR3 region is CASTAGASPLHF. CDR3 bases: TGTGCCAGCACCGCAGGGGCTTCACCCCTCCACTTT.

The rearrangement links TRBV5-4 to TRBJ2-7; unclear D gene. CDR3 length equals 15 residues. In germline, CDR1 is SGHNT, CDR2 YYREEE (reference sequence). The V end lost 4 bases, the J end lost 3 bases, and 17 bases lay between the germline ends. The DNA of the CDR3 is TGTGCCAGCAGCCTGGATTGGGGAAGCTTCTACGAGCAGTACTTC. Translation: CASSLDWGSFYEQYF.

V usage is TRBV5-1 and J usage is TRBJ2-2; D is ambiguous. CDR3 size: 13 residues. Trimming shortened V by 4 bases and J by 2 bases, and 6 bases separated the two germline ends. CDR1 is SGHRS and CDR2 is YFSETQ in the germline V gene. CDR3 region: CASSTQNTGELFF. CDR3 nucleotides: TGCGCCAGCAGCACCCAAAACACCGGGGAGCTGTTTTTT.

The chain has TRBV27 and TRBJ2-2, with D possibly being TRBD1 (5 bases). The CDR3 contains 15 residues. Germline CDR1 is MNHEY and CDR2 is SMNVEV (reference sequence). Trimming cost V 7 bases and J 7 bases, with 19 bases left between them. CDR3 in DNA: TGTGCCAGCACCAAAGGGGCAGGGAAGATCGGGGAGCTGTTTTTT. It is translated as CASTKGAGKIGELFF.

The chain carries TRBV10-3 and TRBJ1-1, with 9 nucleotides matching TRBD1. The CDR3 has 14 amino acids. Germline trimming cut 10 bases from V and 6 bases from J; bases unmatched to any gene: 12. Germline loops: CDR1 ENHRY, CDR2 SYGVKD. This CDR3 reads CATKGDRGWAEAFF. CDR3 nucleotide sequence: TGTGCCACCAAAGGAGACAGGGGGTGGGCTGAAGCTTTCTTT.

The gene calls are TRBV2 and TRBJ1-1, with D tentatively TRBD1 (5 bases). Germline assignment: CDR1 SNHLY and CDR2 FYNNEI. The CDR3 runs to 16 residues. The V and J ends lost 6 bases and 1 base respectively, with 18 bases between them. In DNA form, the CDR3 reads TGTGCCAGCAGACCGTCGGGAGGGGTTGGGAACACTGAAGCTTTCTTT. Residues: CASRPSGGVGNTEAFF.

The sample holds one count of this clone. V usage is TRBV5-1 and J usage is TRBJ2-7; no clear D. Trimming removed 5 bases from V and 3 bases from J, with 9 bases in between. Germline V gene sequence: CDR1 SGHRS, CDR2 YFSETQ. The CDR3 is 12 amino acids. The CDR3 protein is CASRVGDYEQYF. The CDR3 DNA reads as TGCGCCAGCAGGGTCGGCGACTACGAGCAGTACTTC.

The chain links TRBV7-3 to TRBJ2-7; tentative D call: TRBD1 (5 bases). The CDR3 covers 12 residues. Trimming took 8 bases from V and 7 from J, leaving 15 bases between them. Germline CDR1 is SGHTA and CDR2 is FQGTGA. The CDR3 spells CASLPNKGEQYF. CDR3 coding DNA: TGTGCCAGCCTCCCTAACAAGGGGGAGCAGTACTTC.

The V call is TRBV4-1, the J call TRBJ2-6; D is possibly TRBD2 (5 bases). Trimming pared 2 bases from V and 0 bases from J, leaving 11 bases between. The germline CDR1 and CDR2 sequences are MGHRA and YSYEKL. The CDR3 spans 17 residues. The CDR3 DNA reads as TGCGCCAGCAGCCAATCAACTAGGGTCTCTGGGGCCAACGTCCTGACTTTC. This encodes CASSQSTRVSGANVLTF.

CDR3 protein: CASSLSPYQGTEAFF. CDR3 DNA: TGTGCCAGCAGTTTATCGCCATACCAGGGCACTGAAGCTTTCTTT. The chain joins TRBV27 to TRBJ1-1; maybe TRBD1 (5 bases). The CDR3 is 15 amino acids. In germline, CDR1 is MNHEY, CDR2 SMNVEV (reference sequence). Trimming shortened V by 0 bases and J by 4 bases, and 12 bases separated the two germline ends.

V and J are TRBV7-9 and TRBJ1-3; 8 bases agree with TRBD1. Germline V gene lookup returns CDR1 SEHNR and CDR2 FQNEAQ (reference sequence). This CDR3 spans 17 amino acids. V lost 4 bases and J lost 0; bases outside the gene matches: 8. CDR3: CASSWGQVGRSGNTIYF. The CDR3 DNA sequence: TGTGCCAGCAGCTGGGGACAGGTCGGACGCTCTGGAAACACCATATATTTT.

This clone showed up just once. This sequence joins TRBV14 and TRBJ2-2; 7 bases agree with TRBD1. The CDR3 runs 17 residues. V gave up 4 bases and J gave up 4 bases; unmatched junction bases: 12. Germline assignment: CDR1 SGHDN and CDR2 FVKESK. The CDR3 nucleotides read TGTGCCAGCAGCCGCCTCCCGGGACAGAAATCCACCGGGGAGCTGTTTTTT. Translating gives CASSRLPGQKSTGELFF.

Here the CDR3 DNA reads TGTGCCAGCAGTTCACAGGGTCCCTGGGCCAACGTCCTGACTTTC. It is translated as CASSSQGPWANVLTF. The rearrangement joins TRBV6-5 to TRBJ2-6; a weak D match, TRBD1 (6 bases). V lost 4 bases to trimming and J lost 5 bases, with 12 bases between them. The CDR3 covers 15 residues. The germline gives CDR1 MNHEY, CDR2 SVGAGI.

This rearrangement joins TRBV5-6 to TRBJ2-3, with 8 bases matching TRBD1. Germline CDR1 SGHDT, CDR2 YYEEEE. CDR3 length: 15 residues. The V and J ends lost 4 bases and 4 bases, in that order; junction bases with no gene match: 8. CDR3 loop: CASSRLDRGADTQYF. The CDR3 coding sequence is TGTGCCAGCAGCCGACTTGACAGGGGCGCAGATACGCAGTATTTT.